This TCR beta chain originates from a study of blood T cell repertoires in COVID-19. In the study overall: COVID-19 samples collected from the United States, Italy and Spain covered acute and convalescent phases.

The authors' processing: Estimates of nucleated cell counts were drawn from the amplification of reference gene primers. This table comes from immunoSEQ multiplex PCR, and its TCRdb copy is limited to in-frame clones, with some not included. V, J and clone size derive from that table, while D and trimming were established from the DNA sequence. The sample contains tens of thousands of clones, 87% of which appear only once. V lost 5 bases to trimming and J lost 6 bases; unmatched junction nucleotides: 7. This CDR3 is built from 17 residues. Looked up from germline, CDR1 is SGHTA and CDR2 is FQGNSA. This sequence joins TRBV7-2 and TRBJ2-2, with 15 positions matching TRBD2. The sample consisted of peripheral blood. This clonotype was obtained from a human donor in a cohort sampled during active COVID-19. The CDR3 loop is CASSLTGLAGGPGELFF. The DNA of the CDR3 is TGTGCCAGCAGCCTAACTGGACTAGCGGGGGGGCCCGGGGAGCTGTTTTTT. The entire variable domain, with the rest obtained from reference TRBV7-2 and TRBJ2-2, is as follows: GAGVSQSPSNKVTEKGKDVELRCDPISGHTALYWYRQSLGQGLEFLIYFQGNSAPDKSGLPSDRFSAERTGGSVSTLTIQRTQQEDSAVYLCASSLTGLAGGPGELFFGEGSRLTVL.